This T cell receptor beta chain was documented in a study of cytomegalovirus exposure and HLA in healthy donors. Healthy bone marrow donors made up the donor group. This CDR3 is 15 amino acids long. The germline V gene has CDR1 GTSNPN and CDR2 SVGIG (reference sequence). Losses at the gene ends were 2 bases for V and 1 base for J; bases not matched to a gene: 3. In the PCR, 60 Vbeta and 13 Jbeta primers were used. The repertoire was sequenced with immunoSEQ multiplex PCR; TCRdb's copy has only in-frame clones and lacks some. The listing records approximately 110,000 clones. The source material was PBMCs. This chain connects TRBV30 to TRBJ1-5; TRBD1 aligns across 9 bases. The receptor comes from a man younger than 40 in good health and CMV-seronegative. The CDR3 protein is CAWSIGTGSNQPQHF. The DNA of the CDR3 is TGTGCCTGGAGTATAGGGACAGGGAGCAATCAGCCCCAGCATTTT.